This T cell receptor beta chain comes out of a study of blood T cell repertoires in COVID-19. There are 14 residues in the CDR3. The V end lost 10 bases, the J end lost 2 bases, and 13 bases lay between the germline ends. Germline V gene lookup returns CDR1 SGHDT and CDR2 YYEEEE. Repertoires were generated with immunoSEQ multiplex PCR, while TCRdb's copy carries only in-frame clones and drops some. The sample contains around 67,000 clones, around four fifths of which appear only once. The TCR was taken from a man aged 50-60 years with active COVID-19. The rearrangement links TRBV5-6 to TRBJ1-6, with D tentatively TRBD1 (5 bases). The sample consisted of peripheral blood. The CDR3 sequence: CAHGGDPYNSPLHF. The CDR3 region has the DNA TGTGCCCACGGGGGGGACCCCTATAATTCACCCCTCCACTTT.